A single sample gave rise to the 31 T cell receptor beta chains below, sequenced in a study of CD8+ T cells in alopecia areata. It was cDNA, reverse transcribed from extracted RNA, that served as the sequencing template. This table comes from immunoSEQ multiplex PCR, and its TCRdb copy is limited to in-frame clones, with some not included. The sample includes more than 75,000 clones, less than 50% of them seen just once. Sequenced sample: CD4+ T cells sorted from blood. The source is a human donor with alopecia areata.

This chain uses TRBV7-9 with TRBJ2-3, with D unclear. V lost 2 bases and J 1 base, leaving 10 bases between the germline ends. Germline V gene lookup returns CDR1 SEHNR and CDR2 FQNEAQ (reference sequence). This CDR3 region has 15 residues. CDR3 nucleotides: TGTGCCAGCAGCTTAAATCCAGGCGGCACAGATACGCAGTATTTT. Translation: CASSLNPGGTDTQYF.

CDR3 sequence (DNA): TGCAGTGCCCCCCGGACATTGGAAGCTTTCTTT. Protein product: CSAPRTLEAFF. The rearrangement links TRBV20-1 to TRBJ1-1; TRBD1 is a possible D gene (5 bases). V lost 6 bases and J lost 8, with 13 bases in between. The germline gives CDR1 DFQATT, CDR2 SNEGSKA (reference sequence). CDR3 length: 11 residues.

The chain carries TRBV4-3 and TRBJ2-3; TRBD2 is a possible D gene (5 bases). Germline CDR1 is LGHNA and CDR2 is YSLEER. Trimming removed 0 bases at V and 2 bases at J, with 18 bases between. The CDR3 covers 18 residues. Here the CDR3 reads CASSQEVRVPPYTDTQYF. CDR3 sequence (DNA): TGCGCCAGCAGCCAAGAAGTGCGGGTCCCGCCCTACACAGATACGCAGTATTTT.

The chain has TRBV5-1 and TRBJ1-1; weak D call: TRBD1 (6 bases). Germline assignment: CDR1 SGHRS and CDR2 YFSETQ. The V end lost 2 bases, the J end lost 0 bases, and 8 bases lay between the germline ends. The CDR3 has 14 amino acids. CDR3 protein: CASSFGDMNTEAFF. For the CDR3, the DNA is TGCGCCAGCAGCTTTGGGGACATGAACACTGAAGCTTTCTTT.

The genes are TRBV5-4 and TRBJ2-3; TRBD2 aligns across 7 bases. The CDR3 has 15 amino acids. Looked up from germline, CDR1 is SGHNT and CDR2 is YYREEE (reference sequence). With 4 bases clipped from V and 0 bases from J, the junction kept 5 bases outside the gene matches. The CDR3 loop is CASSPAGRSTDTQYF. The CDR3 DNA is TGTGCCAGCAGCCCAGCGGGAAGGAGCACAGATACGCAGTATTTT.

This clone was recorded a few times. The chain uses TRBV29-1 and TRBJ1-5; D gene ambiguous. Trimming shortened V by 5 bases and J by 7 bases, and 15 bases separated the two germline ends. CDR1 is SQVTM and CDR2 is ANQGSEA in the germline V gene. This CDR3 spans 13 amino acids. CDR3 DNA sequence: TGCAGCGTTTCTCCTTCGGAGAACCAGCCCCAGCATTTT. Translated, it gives CSVSPSENQPQHF.

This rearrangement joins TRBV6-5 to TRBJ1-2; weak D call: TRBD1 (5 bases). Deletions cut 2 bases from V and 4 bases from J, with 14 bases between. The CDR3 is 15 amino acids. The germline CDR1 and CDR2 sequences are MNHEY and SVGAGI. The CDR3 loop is CASSYTGRPIYGYTF. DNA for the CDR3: TGTGCCAGCAGTTACACGGGACGCCCGATCTATGGCTACACCTTC.

The CDR3 spells CASSWGQSNTEAFF. The CDR3, as DNA: TGCGCCAGCAGCTGGGGACAGTCGAACACTGAAGCTTTCTTT. J is TRBJ1-1 and V is TRBV5-1; 7 bases line up with TRBD1. CDR3 length: 14 amino acids. Trimming took 3 bases from V and 1 from J; bases not matched to a gene: 3. Germline CDR1 and CDR2: SGHRS and YFSETQ.

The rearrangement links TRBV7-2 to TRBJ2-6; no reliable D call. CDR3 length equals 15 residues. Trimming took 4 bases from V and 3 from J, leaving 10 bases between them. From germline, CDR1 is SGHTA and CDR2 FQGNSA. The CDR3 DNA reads TGTGCCAGCAGCTCCAAGGGTCATGGGGCCAACGTCCTGACTTTC. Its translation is CASSSKGHGANVLTF.

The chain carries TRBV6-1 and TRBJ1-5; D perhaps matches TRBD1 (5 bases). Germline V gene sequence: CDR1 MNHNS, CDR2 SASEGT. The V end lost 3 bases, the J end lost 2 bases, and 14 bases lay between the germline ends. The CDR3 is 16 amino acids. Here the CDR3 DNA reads TGTGCCAGCAGTGATGGGGGTACCTGGGGCAATCAGCCCCAGCATTTT. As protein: CASSDGGTWGNQPQHF.

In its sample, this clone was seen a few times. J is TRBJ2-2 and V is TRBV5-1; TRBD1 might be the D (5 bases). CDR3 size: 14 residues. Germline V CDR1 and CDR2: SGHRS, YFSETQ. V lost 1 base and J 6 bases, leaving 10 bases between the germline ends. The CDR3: CASSLLQVAGELFF. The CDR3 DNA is TGCGCCAGCAGCTTGTTACAGGTTGCCGGGGAGCTGTTTTTT.

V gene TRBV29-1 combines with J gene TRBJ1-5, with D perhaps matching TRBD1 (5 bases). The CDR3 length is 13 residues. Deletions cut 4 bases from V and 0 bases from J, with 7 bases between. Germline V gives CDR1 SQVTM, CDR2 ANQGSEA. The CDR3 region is CSVVQGSNQPQHF. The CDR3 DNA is TGCAGCGTTGTTCAGGGTAGCAATCAGCCCCAGCATTTT.

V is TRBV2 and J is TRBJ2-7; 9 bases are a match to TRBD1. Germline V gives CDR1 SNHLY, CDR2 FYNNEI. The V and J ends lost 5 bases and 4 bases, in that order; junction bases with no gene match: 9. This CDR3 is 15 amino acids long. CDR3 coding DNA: TGTGCCAGCAGTCGAAGGACAGGGGAAGGGTACGAGCAGTACTTC. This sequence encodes CASSRRTGEGYEQYF.

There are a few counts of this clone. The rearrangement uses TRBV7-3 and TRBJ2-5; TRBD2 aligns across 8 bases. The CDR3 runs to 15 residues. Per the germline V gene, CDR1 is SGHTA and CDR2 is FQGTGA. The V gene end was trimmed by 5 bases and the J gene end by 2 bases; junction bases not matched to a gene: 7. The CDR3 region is CASSPGGADQETQYF. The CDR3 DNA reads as TGTGCCAGCAGCCCCGGGGGGGCGGATCAAGAGACCCAGTACTTC.

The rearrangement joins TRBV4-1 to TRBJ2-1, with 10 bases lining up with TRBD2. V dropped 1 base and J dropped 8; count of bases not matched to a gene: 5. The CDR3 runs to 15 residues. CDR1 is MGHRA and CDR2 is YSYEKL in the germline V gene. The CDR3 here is CASSQVSGRGDEQFF. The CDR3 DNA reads TGCGCCAGCAGCCAAGTCAGCGGGAGGGGAGATGAGCAGTTCTTC.

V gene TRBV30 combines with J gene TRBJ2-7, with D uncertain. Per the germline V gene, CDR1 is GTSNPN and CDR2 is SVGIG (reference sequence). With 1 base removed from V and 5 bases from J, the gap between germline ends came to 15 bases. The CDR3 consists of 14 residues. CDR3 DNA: TGTGCCTGGAGTGGTTCTTCCTTAAACGACGAGCAGTACTTC. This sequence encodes CAWSGSSLNDEQYF.

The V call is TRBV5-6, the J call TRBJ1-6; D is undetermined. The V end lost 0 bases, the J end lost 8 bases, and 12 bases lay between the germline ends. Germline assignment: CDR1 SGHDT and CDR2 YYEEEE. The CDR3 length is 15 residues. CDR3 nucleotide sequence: TGTGCCAGCAGCTTGGTGATGGGAACGGATTCACCCCTCCACTTT. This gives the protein CASSLVMGTDSPLHF.

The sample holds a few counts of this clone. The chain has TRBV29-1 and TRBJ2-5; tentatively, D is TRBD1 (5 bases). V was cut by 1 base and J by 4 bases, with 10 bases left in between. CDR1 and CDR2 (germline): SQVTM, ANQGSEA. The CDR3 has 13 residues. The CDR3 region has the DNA TGCAGCGTTGAAGGGGGCGGTATAGAGACCCAGTACTTC. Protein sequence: CSVEGGGIETQYF.

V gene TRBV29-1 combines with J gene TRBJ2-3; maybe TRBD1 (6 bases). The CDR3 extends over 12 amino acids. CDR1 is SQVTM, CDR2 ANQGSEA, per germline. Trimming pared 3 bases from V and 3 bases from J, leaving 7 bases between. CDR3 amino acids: CSVDGQTDTQYF. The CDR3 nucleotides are TGCAGCGTTGACGGACAGACAGATACGCAGTATTTT.

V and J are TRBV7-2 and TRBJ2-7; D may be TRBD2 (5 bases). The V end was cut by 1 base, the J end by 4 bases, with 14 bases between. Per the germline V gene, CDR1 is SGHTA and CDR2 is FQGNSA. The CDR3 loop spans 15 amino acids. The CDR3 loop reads CASSLVVSGLYEQYF. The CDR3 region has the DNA TGTGCCAGCAGCTTAGTCGTATCGGGGTTATACGAGCAGTACTTC. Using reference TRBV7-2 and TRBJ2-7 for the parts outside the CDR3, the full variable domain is GAGVSQSPSNKVTEKGKDVELRCDPISGHTALYWYRQSLGQGLEFLIYFQGNSAPDKSGLPSDRFSAERTGGSVSTLTIQRTQQEDSAVYLCASSLVVSGLYEQYFGPGTRLTVT.

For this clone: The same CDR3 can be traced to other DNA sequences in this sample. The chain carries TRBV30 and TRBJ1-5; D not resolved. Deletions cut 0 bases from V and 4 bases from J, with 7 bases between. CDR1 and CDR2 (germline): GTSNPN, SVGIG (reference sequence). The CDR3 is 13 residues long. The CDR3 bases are TGTGCCTGGAGTGTACAATCTAATCAGCCCCAGCATTTT. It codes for CAWSVQSNQPQHF.

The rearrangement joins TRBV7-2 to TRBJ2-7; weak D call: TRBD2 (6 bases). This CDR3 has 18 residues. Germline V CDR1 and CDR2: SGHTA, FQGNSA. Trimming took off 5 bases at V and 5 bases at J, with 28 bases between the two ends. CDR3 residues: CASSAEIVTGVYTHEQYF. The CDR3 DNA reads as TGTGCCAGCAGCGCCGAAATAGTTACGGGAGTCTATACCCACGAGCAGTACTTC.

In DNA, the CDR3 is TGTGCCAGCAGTAGCGGGAGACGTTTGAGGACAGATACGCAGTATTTT. Amino acid sequence: CASSSGRRLRTDTQYF. This rearrangement joins TRBV28 to TRBJ2-3; the match to TRBD2 covers 8 bases. This CDR3 comprises 16 residues. CDR1 MDHEN and CDR2 SYDVKM come from the germline V gene. Trimming removed 5 bases from V and 3 bases from J; junction bases left unmatched: 10.

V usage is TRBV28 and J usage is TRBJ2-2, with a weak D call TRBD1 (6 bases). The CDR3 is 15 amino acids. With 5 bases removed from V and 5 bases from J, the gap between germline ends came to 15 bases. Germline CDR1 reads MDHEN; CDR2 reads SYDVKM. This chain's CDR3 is CASSTGQRSTGELFF. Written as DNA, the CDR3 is TGTGCCAGCAGTACAGGACAGCGGTCGACCGGGGAGCTGTTTTTT.

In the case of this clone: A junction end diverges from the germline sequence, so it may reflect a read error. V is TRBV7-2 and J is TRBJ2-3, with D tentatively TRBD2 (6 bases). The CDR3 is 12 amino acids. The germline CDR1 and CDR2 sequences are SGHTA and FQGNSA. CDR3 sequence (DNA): TGTGCCAGCAGCTTAGGGTATGGGACTCTCGTTTTT. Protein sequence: CASSLGYGTLVF.

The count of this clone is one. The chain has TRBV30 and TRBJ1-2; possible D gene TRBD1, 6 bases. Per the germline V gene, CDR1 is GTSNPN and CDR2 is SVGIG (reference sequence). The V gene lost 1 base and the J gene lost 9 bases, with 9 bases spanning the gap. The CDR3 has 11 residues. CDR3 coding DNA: TGTGCCTGGAGTGAGGGGGGAAGCTACACCTTC. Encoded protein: CAWSEGGSYTF.

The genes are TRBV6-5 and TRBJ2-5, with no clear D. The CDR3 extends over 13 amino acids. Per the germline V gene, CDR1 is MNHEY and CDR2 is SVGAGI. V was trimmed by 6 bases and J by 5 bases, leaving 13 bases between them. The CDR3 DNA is TGTGCCAGCAGCCTAAGTCTGGGGGAGACCCAGTACTTC. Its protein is CASSLSLGETQYF.

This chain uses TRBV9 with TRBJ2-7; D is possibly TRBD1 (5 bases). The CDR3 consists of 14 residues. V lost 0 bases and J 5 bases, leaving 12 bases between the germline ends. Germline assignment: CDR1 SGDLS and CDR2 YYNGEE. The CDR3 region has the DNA TGTGCCAGCAGCGTAGTTGGGGCAGGAAACGAGCAGTACTTC. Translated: CASSVVGAGNEQYF.

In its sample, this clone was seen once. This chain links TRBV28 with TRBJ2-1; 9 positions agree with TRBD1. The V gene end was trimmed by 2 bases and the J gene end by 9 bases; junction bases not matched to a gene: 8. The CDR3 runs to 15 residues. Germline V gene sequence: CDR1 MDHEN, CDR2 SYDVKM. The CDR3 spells CASSLTGQGKGEQFF. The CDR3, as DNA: TGTGCCAGCAGTTTAACGGGACAGGGTAAAGGTGAGCAGTTCTTC.

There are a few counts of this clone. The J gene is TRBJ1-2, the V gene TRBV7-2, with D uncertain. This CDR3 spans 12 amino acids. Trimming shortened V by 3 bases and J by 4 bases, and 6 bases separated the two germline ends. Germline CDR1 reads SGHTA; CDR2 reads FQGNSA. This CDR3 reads CASSFTSYGYTF. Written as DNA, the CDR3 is TGTGCCAGCAGCTTCACAAGCTATGGCTACACCTTC.

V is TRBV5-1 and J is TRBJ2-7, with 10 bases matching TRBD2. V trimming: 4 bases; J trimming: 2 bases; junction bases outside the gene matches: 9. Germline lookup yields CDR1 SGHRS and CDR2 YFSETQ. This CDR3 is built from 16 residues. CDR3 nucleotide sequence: TGCGCCAGCAGCCCACGGACTAGCGGAGTGGCCTACGAGCAGTACTTC. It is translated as CASSPRTSGVAYEQYF.